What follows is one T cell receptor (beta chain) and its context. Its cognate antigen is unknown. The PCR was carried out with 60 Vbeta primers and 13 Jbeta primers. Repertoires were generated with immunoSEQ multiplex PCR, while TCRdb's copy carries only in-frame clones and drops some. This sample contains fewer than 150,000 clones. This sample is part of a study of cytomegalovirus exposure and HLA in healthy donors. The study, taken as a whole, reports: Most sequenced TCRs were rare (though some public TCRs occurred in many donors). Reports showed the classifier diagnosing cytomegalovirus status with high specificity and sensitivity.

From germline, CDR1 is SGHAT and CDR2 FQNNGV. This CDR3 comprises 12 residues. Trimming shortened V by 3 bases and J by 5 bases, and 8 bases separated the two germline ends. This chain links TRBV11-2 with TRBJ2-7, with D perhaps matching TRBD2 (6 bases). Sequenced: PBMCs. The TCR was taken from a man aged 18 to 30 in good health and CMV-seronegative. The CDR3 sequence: CASSFGGDEQYF. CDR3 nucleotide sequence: TGTGCCAGCAGCTTTGGAGGGGACGAGCAGTACTTC.